A selection of T cell receptor beta chains follows, all from one sample in a study of blood T cells in healthy people across ages. TCRdb ran MiXCR on the 5' RACE reads and lists one entry per CDR3 protein. Of some 890,000 distinct CDR3 sequences in the sample, almost 30% are singletons; the top ten hold about a tenth. These data were likewise used in another study, on T cells of mothers and their children.

Sequencing input: blood. The receptors here all came from a woman aged 40 to 50 in good health. Each CDR3 is given with its conserved first and last residue. Each record gives: V gene, J gene, D gene, clone size, CDR3 protein, CDR3 DNA. D genes are given only for firm matches. Expanded clones get a size class; other rows say once, few or many, or leave the size out.

TRBV6-6,TRBJ1-1,NA,few,CASNPGGHATEAFF,TGTGCCAGCAACCCTGGGGGGCATGCGACTGAAGCTTTCTTT
TRBV11-1,TRBJ1-1,NA,NA,CASSLALTPEAFF,TGTGCCAGCAGCTTAGCGCTGACACCTGAAGCTTTCTTT
TRBV11-2,TRBJ2-7,NA,NA,CASSLEVGGLYEQYF,TGTGCCAGCAGCTTAGAAGTAGGCGGACTCTACGAGCAGTACTTC
TRBV19,TRBJ2-1,TRBD2,NA,CASSNPSGVVYEQFF,TGTGCCAGTAGCAATCCTAGCGGGGTGGTCTATGAGCAGTTCTTC
TRBV29-1,TRBJ2-5,TRBD1,many,CSVDGDRASTREETQYF,TGCAGCGTTGATGGGGACAGGGCTTCGACAAGAGAAGAGACCCAGTACTTC
TRBV3-1,TRBJ2-5,NA,few,CASSQLRETQYF,TGTGCCAGCAGCCAACTTAGGGAGACCCAGTACTTC
TRBV18,TRBJ1-1,NA,many,CASSPRQTNTEAFF,TGTGCCAGCTCACCTCGACAGACGAACACTGAAGCTTTCTTT
TRBV12-3/TRBV12-4,TRBJ1-4,NA,NA,CASSRGGTGEKLFF,TGTGCCAGCAGTAGGGGAGGAACCGGTGAAAAACTGTTTTTT
TRBV12-3/TRBV12-4,TRBJ1-2,TRBD1,many,CASSLGGTGGGYTF,TGTGCCAGCAGTTTAGGGGGGACAGGGGGTGGCTACACCTTC
TRBV7-9,TRBJ1-2,NA,few,CASSRMGGGNYGYTF,TGTGCCAGCAGCCGTATGGGGGGGGGGAACTATGGCTACACCTTC
TRBV5-1,TRBJ2-7,NA,many,CASSLDVGELGEQYF,TGCGCCAGCAGCTTGGATGTAGGGGAATTGGGGGAGCAGTACTTC
TRBV7-2,TRBJ2-7,NA,NA,CASSLGSYMYNEQYF,TGTGCCAGCAGCTTAGGCAGCTATATGTACAATGAGCAGTACTTC
TRBV9,TRBJ2-1,NA,many,CASSGRASFYNEQFF,TGTGCCAGCAGCGGAAGGGCTAGTTTTTACAATGAGCAGTTCTTC
TRBV7-8,TRBJ2-7,NA,NA,CASSLAGKGNYEQYF,TGTGCCAGCAGCTTAGCAGGTAAAGGAAACTACGAGCAGTACTTC
TRBV30,TRBJ1-1,NA,NA,CAWSVVFNTEAFF,TGTGCCTGGAGCGTCGTATTTAACACTGAAGCTTTCTTT
TRBV7-2,TRBJ1-5,NA,NA,CASSLGLVMERPQHF,TGTGCCAGCAGCTTAGGCTTGGTAATGGAGCGGCCCCAGCATTTT
TRBV7-9,TRBJ2-1,NA,NA,CASSLGGGPGEQFF,TGTGCCAGCAGCTTAGGGGGGGGGCCGGGTGAGCAGTTCTTC
TRBV20-1,TRBJ2-3,NA,NA,CSANLVGADTQYF,TGCAGTGCTAATTTGGTAGGGGCAGATACGCAGTATTTT
TRBV27,TRBJ1-2,NA,NA,CASRVTGVVDYGYTF,TGTGCCAGCAGGGTTACAGGCGTGGTCGACTATGGCTACACCTTC
TRBV4-3,TRBJ2-7,NA,many,CASSQDSQGGREQYF,TGCGCCAGCAGCCAAGACTCACAGGGGGGGCGCGAGCAGTACTTC
TRBV10-3,TRBJ1-1,TRBD1,NA,CAITEGQYTEAFF,TGTGCCATCACCGAGGGACAGTACACTGAAGCTTTCTTT
TRBV2,TRBJ1-3,NA,many,CASSRTRSTRSSGNTIYF,TGTGCCAGCAGTAGGACCCGGTCTACGAGGTCCTCTGGAAACACCATATATTTT
TRBV5-5,TRBJ2-1,NA,NA,CASSFNSPNNEQFF,TGTGCCAGCAGCTTCAACTCACCGAACAATGAGCAGTTCTTC
TRBV15,TRBJ2-3,TRBD2,NA,CATSRVGGGADTQYF,TGTGCCACCAGCAGAGTTGGCGGGGGGGCAGATACGCAGTATTTT
TRBV11-2,TRBJ2-2,NA,NA,CASSPQGTGERFF,TGTGCCAGCAGCCCTCAGGGGACCGGGGAGCGGTTTTTT
TRBV7-8,TRBJ1-4,TRBD1,NA,CASSLGRQGRFSNEKLFF,TGTGCCAGCAGCTTAGGCCGACAGGGGCGCTTTTCTAATGAAAAACTGTTTTTT
TRBV12-3/TRBV12-4,TRBJ2-7,TRBD1,NA,CASGTMTGGVGEQYF,TGTGCCAGCGGTACAATGACAGGGGGCGTGGGTGAGCAGTACTTC
TRBV27,TRBJ2-7,NA,NA,CASSLGRNSYEQYF,TGTGCCAGCAGTTTAGGCCGAAACTCCTACGAGCAGTACTTC
TRBV7-2,TRBJ2-5,NA,NA,CASSRPRGGVEETQYF,TGTGCCAGCAGCCGTCCGAGGGGGGGGGTAGAAGAGACCCAGTACTTC
TRBV7-2,TRBJ2-2,NA,few,CASSPGLNTGELFF,TGTGCCAGCAGCCCGGGACTGAACACCGGGGAGCTGTTTTTT
TRBV3-1,TRBJ1-6,NA,NA,CASSQGTRYLHF,TGTGCCAGCAGCCAGGGGACGCGATACCTCCACTTT
TRBV7-2,TRBJ2-7,NA,few,CASSLAWGAYEQYF,TGTGCCAGCAGCTTAGCGTGGGGGGCCTACGAGCAGTACTTC
TRBV11-2,TRBJ1-1,NA,NA,CASSKAGSMNTEAFF,TGTGCCAGCAGCAAAGCGGGAAGTATGAACACTGAAGCTTTCTTT
TRBV19,TRBJ2-7,NA,NA,CASSITAQRLYEQYF,TGTGCCAGTAGTATAACAGCACAGCGTTTGTACGAGCAGTACTTC
TRBV12-3/TRBV12-4,TRBJ2-3,NA,NA,CASSPARASADTEYF,TGTGCCAGCAGTCCCGCCCGTGCTAGTGCAGATACGGAATATTTT
TRBV6-1,TRBJ1-1,NA,NA,CASSQSGANTEAFF,TGTGCCAGCAGTCAATCAGGGGCTAACACTGAAGCTTTCTTT
TRBV4-3,TRBJ2-7,NA,NA,CASSQGWEVSYEQYF,TGCGCCAGCAGCCAAGGGTGGGAGGTTTCCTACGAGCAGTACTTC
TRBV27,TRBJ1-5,NA,NA,CASSLSLGIQPQHF,TGTGCCAGCAGTTTATCGCTGGGAATTCAGCCCCAGCATTTT
TRBV24-1,TRBJ1-4,NA,NA,CATSVSPATNEKLFF,TGTGCCACCAGTGTCTCCCCCGCAACTAATGAAAAACTGTTTTTT
TRBV18,TRBJ2-4,TRBD1,NA,CASSPGQGTNIRYF,TGTGCCAGCTCACCGGGACAGGGAACAAACATTCGGTACTTC
TRBV15,TRBJ2-7,NA,NA,CVTSRIRSSYEQYF,TGTGTCACCAGCAGAATCAGGAGCTCCTACGAGCAGTACTTC
TRBV5-4,TRBJ2-1,NA,few,CASSFSYEQFF,TGTGCCAGCAGCTTTTCATATGAGCAGTTCTTC
TRBV4-2,TRBJ1-1,NA,NA,CASSPVDLLTEAFF,TGTGCCAGCAGCCCCGTTGACCTACTCACTGAAGCTTTCTTT
TRBV27,TRBJ2-4,TRBD2,many,CVSGIAKNIQYF,TGTGTCAGCGGGATAGCCAAAAACATTCAGTACTTC
TRBV20-1,TRBJ2-3,TRBD2,NA,CSDTSGGIDTRYF,TGCAGTGACACTAGCGGGGGTATAGATACGCGGTATTTT
TRBV20-1,TRBJ1-4,NA,few,CSASTVTTNERLFF,TGCAGTGCTTCGACCGTTACAACTAATGAAAGACTGTTTTTT
TRBV5-1,TRBJ2-5,NA,NA,CASSLLGGAETQYF,TGCGCCAGCAGCTTGCTTGGGGGAGCAGAGACCCAGTACTTC
TRBV27,TRBJ1-2,NA,NA,CASSLTTGYRYGYTF,TGTGCCAGCAGTTTGACGACAGGATACCGTTATGGCTACACCTTC
TRBV3-1,TRBJ1-1,TRBD1,NA,CASSQGTGGSEAFF,TGTGCCAGCAGCCAAGGGACAGGGGGCTCTGAAGCTTTCTTT
TRBV20-1,TRBJ1-5,NA,NA,CSAIGFHTKSSHSNQPQHF,TGCAGTGCTATAGGATTTCACACCAAAAGTTCCCATAGCAATCAGCCCCAGCATTTT
TRBV5-1,TRBJ2-4,NA,few,CASSLDRGVAKNIQYF,TGCGCCAGCAGCCTCGACAGAGGGGTTGCCAAAAACATTCAGTACTTC
TRBV6-5,TRBJ2-2,NA,few,CASSYGRTGRLPGELFF,TGTGCCAGCAGTTACGGGAGGACAGGCCGACTCCCCGGGGAGCTGTTTTTT
TRBV6-1,TRBJ1-6,NA,few,CASSEEVGSGWSALHF,TGTGCCAGCAGTGAAGAAGTGGGCTCAGGATGGTCGGCCCTCCACTTT
TRBV3-1,TRBJ2-1,NA,many,CASSQVVGGGYNEQFF,TGTGCCAGCAGCCAAGTTGTGGGTGGGGGGTACAATGAGCAGTTCTTC
TRBV12-3/TRBV12-4,TRBJ2-5,NA,many,CASSLAYDLDRQETQYF,TGTGCCAGCAGTTTAGCGTACGACCTAGACAGACAAGAGACCCAGTACTTC
TRBV2,TRBJ1-1,NA,NA,CASSEVRSAEAFF,TGTGCCAGCAGTGAAGTACGGAGCGCTGAAGCTTTCTTT
TRBV7-9,TRBJ2-5,NA,few,CASSPTWTGRETQYF,TGTGCCAGCAGCCCCACTTGGACCGGCAGGGAGACCCAGTACTTC
TRBV19,TRBJ2-7,NA,many,CASSGLGSDSYEQYF,TGTGCCAGTAGTGGCCTAGGTTCGGATTCCTACGAGCAGTACTTC
TRBV6-6,TRBJ2-3,NA,NA,CASSYSRDQGDTQYF,TGTGCCAGCAGTTACAGCCGGGATCAGGGAGATACGCAGTATTTT
TRBV2,TRBJ2-5,TRBD1,few,CASSPDRGNQETQYF,TGTGCCAGCAGTCCCGACAGGGGAAACCAAGAGACCCAGTACTTC